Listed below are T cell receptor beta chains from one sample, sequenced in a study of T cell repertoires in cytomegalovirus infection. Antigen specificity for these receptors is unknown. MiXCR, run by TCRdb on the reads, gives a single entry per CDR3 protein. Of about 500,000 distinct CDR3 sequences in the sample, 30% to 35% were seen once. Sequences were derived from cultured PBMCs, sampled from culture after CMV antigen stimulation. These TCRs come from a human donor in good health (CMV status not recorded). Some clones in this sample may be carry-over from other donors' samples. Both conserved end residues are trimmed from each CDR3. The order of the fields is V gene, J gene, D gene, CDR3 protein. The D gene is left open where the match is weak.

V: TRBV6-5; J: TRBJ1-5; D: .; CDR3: ASSFRGEGNQPQH
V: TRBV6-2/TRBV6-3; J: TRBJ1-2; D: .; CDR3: ASGQTGKNYGYT
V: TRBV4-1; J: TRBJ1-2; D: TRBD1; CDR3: ASSQPSQGRSLGYT
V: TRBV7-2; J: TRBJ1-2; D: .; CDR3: ASSFDRTNYGYT
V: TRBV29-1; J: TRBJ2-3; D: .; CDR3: SVRDAGTQGDAFADTQY
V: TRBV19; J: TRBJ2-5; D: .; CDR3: ASRAGHQETQY
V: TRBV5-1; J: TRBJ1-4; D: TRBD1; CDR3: ASSPRQGEVEKLF
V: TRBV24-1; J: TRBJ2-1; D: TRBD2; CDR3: ATGGSREGRVDEQF
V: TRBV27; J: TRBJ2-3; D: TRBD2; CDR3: ASSLRPRLAGVTDTQY
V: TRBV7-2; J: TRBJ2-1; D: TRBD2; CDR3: ASSYVAGVVYNEQF
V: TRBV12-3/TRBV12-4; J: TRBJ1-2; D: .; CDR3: ASSLLTGANYGYT
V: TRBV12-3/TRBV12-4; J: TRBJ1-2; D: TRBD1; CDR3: ASSTRTGLYGYT
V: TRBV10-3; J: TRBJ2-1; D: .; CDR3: AISGGSVNRGDEQF
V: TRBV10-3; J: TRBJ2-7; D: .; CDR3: AISDLLDKSEQY
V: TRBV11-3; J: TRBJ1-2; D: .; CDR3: ASSLYGAGTRGGYT